The 27 T cell receptor beta chains listed next were all sequenced from one sample in a study of blood T cell repertoires in COVID-19. Sequencing was performed with immunoSEQ multiplex PCR; in TCRdb, only in-frame clones are kept and a portion is missing. The table records tens of thousands of clones, approximately 79% of them present only once. Sequences were obtained from peripheral blood. These receptors were collected from a woman of 80 years or more with active or convalescent COVID-19.

The CDR3: CAWIETGRGYTF. CDR3 bases: TGTGCCTGGATCGAGACAGGGCGGGGCTACACCTTC. The gene calls are TRBV30 and TRBJ1-2; 7 nucleotides align to TRBD1. J lost 8 bases, V lost 4 bases, and 7 bases had no gene match. The CDR3 consists of 12 residues. Looked up from germline, CDR1 is GTSNPN and CDR2 is SVGIG (reference sequence).

The chain links TRBV28 to TRBJ1-3, with 8 positions matching TRBD1. Germline V lookup: CDR1 MDHEN, CDR2 SYDVKM. This CDR3 has 17 amino acids. Trimming at V came to 5 bases and at J to 0 bases, leaving 9 bases not matched to a gene. CDR3 amino acids: CASSRARGLVSGNTIYF. In DNA form, the CDR3 reads TGTGCCAGCAGTAGGGCCAGGGGGCTAGTCTCTGGAAACACCATATATTTT. The complete variable domain, with remaining parts taken from reference TRBV28 and TRBJ1-3, reads DVKVTQSSRYLVKRTGEKVFLECVQDMDHENMFWYRQDPGLGLRLIYFSYDVKMKEKGDIPEGYSVSREKKERFSLILESASTNQTSMYLCASSRARGLVSGNTIYFGEGSWLTVV.

This chain uses TRBV5-1 with TRBJ2-7; the D gene is possibly TRBD1 (7 bases). The V gene lost 3 bases and the J gene lost 2 bases, with 15 bases spanning the gap. The CDR3 totals 15 residues. Germline CDR1 SGHRS, CDR2 YFSETQ. The chain's CDR3 is CASSSAGTATYEQYF. CDR3 in DNA: TGCGCCAGCAGCTCCGCGGGGACAGCAACCTACGAGCAGTACTTC.

The rearrangement uses TRBV18 and TRBJ2-7; 8 bases align to TRBD1. Trimming cost V 3 bases and J 1 base; bases outside gene matches: 8. This CDR3 spans 16 amino acids. Looked up from germline, CDR1 is KGHSH and CDR2 is LQKENI. This chain's CDR3 is CASSPQGAGGSYEQYF. CDR3 DNA: TGTGCCAGCTCACCTCAGGGGGCTGGCGGGTCCTACGAGCAGTACTTC.

This clone was recorded only once. The gene calls are TRBV4-3 and TRBJ1-2, with D possibly being TRBD1 (5 bases). Germline CDR1 is LGHNA and CDR2 is YSLEER. This CDR3 region has 15 residues. Trimming removed 3 bases at V and 1 base at J, with 12 bases between. In DNA form, the CDR3 reads TGCGCCAGCAGCCAGGCCCAGGGTTTTAACTATGGCTACACCTTC. The encoded protein is CASSQAQGFNYGYTF.

The chain is built from TRBV6-1 and TRBJ2-7, with D perhaps matching TRBD1 (5 bases). Germline V gene lookup returns CDR1 MNHNS and CDR2 SASEGT. The CDR3 has 13 amino acids. The V end lost 3 bases, the J end lost 10 bases, and 16 bases lay between the germline ends. In nucleotides, the CDR3 is TGTGCCAGCAGTGACATCTTCGACAGCGTCCAGTACTTC. Translating gives CASSDIFDSVQYF.

This chain joins TRBV7-2 and TRBJ2-5, with D perhaps matching TRBD2 (6 bases). CDR3 length: 15 residues. Germline assignment: CDR1 SGHTA and CDR2 FQGNSA. Between the trimmed V and J ends, which lost 1 base and 6 bases, there was a span of 15 bases. CDR3 region: CASSLELFRTKTQYF. CDR3 bases: TGTGCCAGCAGCTTAGAGCTGTTTAGGACTAAGACCCAGTACTTC.

V and J are TRBV27 and TRBJ1-5; a weak D match, TRBD1 (5 bases). CDR3 length: 14 amino acids. V was pared by 5 bases and J by 2 bases, with 10 bases between. Germline CDR1 reads MNHEY; CDR2 reads SMNVEV (reference sequence). The CDR3 here is CASSPGQGNQPQHF. The CDR3 DNA sequence: TGTGCCAGCAGTCCTGGACAAGGCAATCAGCCCCAGCATTTT.

The V gene is TRBV21-1, the J gene TRBJ1-5; TRBD1 was called by the table and not checked on the DNA. TRBV21-1 has pseudogene status. CDR3 size: 17 residues. The CDR3 reads CASSKGRAGGRNQPQHF. The CDR3, as DNA: TGTGCCAGCAGCAAAGGGAGGGCAGGGGGCCGTAATCAGCCCCAGCATTTT.

The chain employs TRBV28 and TRBJ1-2, with TRBD1 matching 9 bases. Trimming took 2 bases from V and 0 from J; bases not matched to a gene: 19. Per germline, CDR1 MDHEN and CDR2 SYDVKM. The CDR3 extends over 21 amino acids. The CDR3 loop reads CASSLQLGKGQGGSPNYGYTF. CDR3 nucleotide sequence: TGTGCCAGCAGTTTACAACTGGGGAAGGGACAGGGCGGGTCGCCTAACTATGGCTACACCTTC.

J is TRBJ1-1 and V is TRBV27; D ambiguous. Germline loops: CDR1 MNHEY, CDR2 SMNVEV (reference sequence). The CDR3 contains 16 residues. The V end lost 7 bases, the J end lost 2 bases, and 20 bases lay between the germline ends. CDR3 nucleotides: TGTGCCAGCACTCCGAGGGCATTGTACAGCAACACTGAAGCTTTCTTT. Translation: CASTPRALYSNTEAFF.

The V gene is TRBV3-1 (or the pseudogene TRBV3-2), the J gene TRBJ2-3; a possible D gene is TRBD2 (5 bases). The V gene's germline CDR1 is LGHDT and CDR2 YNNKEL (reference sequence). V was trimmed by 4 bases and J by 3 bases, leaving 8 bases between them. This CDR3 spans 13 amino acids. The CDR3 reads CASSLGGTDTQYF. The CDR3 nucleotides are TGTGCCAGCAGCCTAGGAGGAACAGATACGCAGTATTTT.

This sequence joins TRBV5-4 and TRBJ2-7, with D tentatively TRBD2 (5 bases). Trimming removed 0 bases at V and 3 bases at J, with 13 bases between. Germline CDR1 and CDR2: SGHNT and YYREEE (reference sequence). This CDR3 is 15 amino acids long. CDR3 amino acids: CASSLVAGNLYEQYF. The DNA of the CDR3 is TGTGCCAGCAGCTTGGTTGCCGGGAATCTCTACGAGCAGTACTTC.

This clone was observed at least ten times. The chain uses TRBV30 and TRBJ1-1; perhaps TRBD1 as D (6 bases). Trimming stripped 2 bases from V and 4 bases from J, with 11 bases between. The CDR3 covers 13 residues. CDR1 is GTSNPN, CDR2 SVGIG, per germline (reference sequence). The CDR3 loop is CAWSKNRVTEAFF. The CDR3 coding sequence is TGTGCCTGGAGTAAAAACAGGGTCACTGAAGCTTTCTTT.

This clone was seen a few times. The rearrangement links TRBV7-2 to TRBJ2-1, with 13 bases fitting TRBD2. Per the germline V gene, CDR1 is SGHTA and CDR2 is FQGNSA. The CDR3 contains 18 residues. The junction had 7 bases not matched to a gene; V was cut back by 5 bases and J by 0 bases. The chain's CDR3 is CASSLRTSGSASYNEQFF. In nucleotides, the CDR3 is TGTGCCAGCAGCCTCAGGACTAGCGGGAGTGCCTCCTACAATGAGCAGTTCTTC.

Concerning this clone itself: Additional DNA sequences in this sample encode the identical CDR3. The chain uses TRBV28 and TRBJ1-2; D perhaps matches TRBD1 (6 bases). Germline values: CDR1 MDHEN, CDR2 SYDVKM. Trimming took off 5 bases at V and 2 bases at J, with 12 bases between the two ends. The CDR3 length is 14 residues. CDR3 loop: CASSTTGANYGYTF. In DNA form, the CDR3 reads TGTGCCAGCAGTACGACAGGAGCCAACTATGGCTACACCTTC.

Only a few counts were recorded for this clone. This sequence joins TRBV28 and TRBJ1-3; 8 bases are a match to TRBD1. J was trimmed by 1 base and V by 8 bases; bases with no gene match: 13. The CDR3 contains 17 residues. Germline assignment: CDR1 MDHEN and CDR2 SYDVKM. CDR3: CASGGQGALLSGNTIYF. As DNA, the CDR3 is TGTGCCAGCGGTGGGCAGGGGGCCCTACTATCTGGAAACACCATATATTTT.

This chain uses TRBV12-3 or TRBV12-4 with TRBJ1-2, with D perhaps TRBD1 (5 bases). CDR3 length equals 13 residues. Trimming took off 6 bases at V and 8 bases at J, with 16 bases between the two ends. The CDR3 sequence is CASRRRDLHGYTF. CDR3 bases: TGTGCCAGCAGGCGACGGGACTTACACGGCTACACCTTC.

The DNA for the CDR3 is TGTGCCAGCAGCTTGGCTTCGTACCAAGAGACCCAGTACTTC. Protein product: CASSLASYQETQYF. The chain has TRBV5-6 and TRBJ2-5; D remains ambiguous. Trimming stripped 0 bases from V and 0 bases from J, with 6 bases between. Per the germline V gene, CDR1 is SGHDT and CDR2 is YYEEEE. The CDR3 sequence is 14 residues long.

This sequence joins TRBV24-1 and TRBJ1-6; D is undetermined. V shed 9 bases and J shed 7 bases, with 12 bases lying between them. Germline V gene lookup returns CDR1 KGHDR and CDR2 SFDVKD. This CDR3 spans 13 amino acids. DNA for the CDR3: TGTGCCACCGCCGATTCGGTAAATTCACCCCTCCACTTT. This sequence encodes CATADSVNSPLHF.

This chain uses TRBV7-2 with TRBJ2-7; 10 bases map to TRBD2. This CDR3 is 15 amino acids long. The J segment lost 4 bases and the V segment lost 3 bases, leaving 6 bases of the junction unmatched. Germline values: CDR1 SGHTA, CDR2 FQGNSA. The CDR3 loop reads CASSLTSGSVYEQYF. The CDR3 nucleotides are TGTGCCAGCAGCTTGACTAGCGGGTCCGTATACGAGCAGTACTTC.

The rearrangement joins TRBV19 to TRBJ1-5; D not certain. Germline V lookup: CDR1 LNHDA, CDR2 SQIVND (reference sequence). The CDR3 consists of 16 residues. Between the trimmed V and J ends, which lost 3 bases and 2 bases, there was a span of 14 bases. The CDR3 coding sequence is TGTGCCAGTAGTATGTACGATGGTCGGGGCAATCAGCCCCAGCATTTT. This translates into CASSMYDGRGNQPQHF.

Only a few counts were recorded for this clone. V is TRBV7-3 and J is TRBJ1-6, with 7 bases matching TRBD1. V shed 4 bases, J shed 10 bases, and the junction held 7 bases outside the gene matches. Germline assignment: CDR1 SGHTA and CDR2 FQGTGA. This CDR3 has 14 residues. Written as DNA, the CDR3 is TGTGCCAGCAGCTACGGACAGGCCGGGTCACCCCTCCACTTT. It yields the protein CASSYGQAGSPLHF. Using reference TRBV7-3 and TRBJ1-6 for the parts outside the CDR3, the full variable domain is GAGVSQTPSNKVTEKGKYVELRCDPISGHTALYWYRQSLGQGPEFLIYFQGTGAADDSGLPNDRFFAVRPEGSVSTLKIQRTERGDSAVYLCASSYGQAGSPLHFGNGTRLTVT.

The chain is built from TRBV28 and TRBJ1-2; D may be TRBD1 (6 bases). The CDR3 consists of 13 residues. The V end was cut by 6 bases, the J end by 6 bases, with 14 bases between. Germline V gene lookup returns CDR1 MDHEN and CDR2 SYDVKM. The CDR3 loop is CASRKTGTDGYTF. CDR3 nucleotide sequence: TGTGCCAGCAGGAAAACAGGGACCGATGGCTACACCTTC.

This chain connects TRBV5-6 to TRBJ2-5, with TRBD1 matching over 7 bases. From germline, CDR1 is SGHDT and CDR2 YYEEEE. The CDR3 covers 15 residues. V lost 5 bases to trimming and J lost 0 bases; unmatched junction nucleotides: 7. CDR3 DNA: TGTGCCAGCAGTCTGAGTACAGGGGACCAAGAGACCCAGTACTTC. It translates to CASSLSTGDQETQYF.

This clone has a single count. The chain joins TRBV6-5 to TRBJ2-3; TRBD2 agrees at 8 bases. The CDR3 spans 14 residues. The germline gives CDR1 MNHEY, CDR2 SVGAGI. V lost 2 bases, J lost 9 bases, and 7 bases stayed unmatched. The CDR3 loop reads CASSYERELETQYF. Written as DNA, the CDR3 is TGTGCCAGCAGTTACGAGCGGGAGCTAGAGACGCAGTATTTT.

The CDR3 nucleotides are TGTGCCAGTAGCACCACAGGGTTCAATCAGCCCCAGCATTTT. Its translation is CASSTTGFNQPQHF. V is TRBV6-2 or TRBV6-3 and J is TRBJ1-5, with D possibly TRBD1 on 6 matching bases. CDR1 MNHEY and CDR2 SVGEGT come from the germline V gene. The CDR3 contains 14 residues. Trimming pared 9 bases from V and 3 bases from J, leaving 15 bases between.